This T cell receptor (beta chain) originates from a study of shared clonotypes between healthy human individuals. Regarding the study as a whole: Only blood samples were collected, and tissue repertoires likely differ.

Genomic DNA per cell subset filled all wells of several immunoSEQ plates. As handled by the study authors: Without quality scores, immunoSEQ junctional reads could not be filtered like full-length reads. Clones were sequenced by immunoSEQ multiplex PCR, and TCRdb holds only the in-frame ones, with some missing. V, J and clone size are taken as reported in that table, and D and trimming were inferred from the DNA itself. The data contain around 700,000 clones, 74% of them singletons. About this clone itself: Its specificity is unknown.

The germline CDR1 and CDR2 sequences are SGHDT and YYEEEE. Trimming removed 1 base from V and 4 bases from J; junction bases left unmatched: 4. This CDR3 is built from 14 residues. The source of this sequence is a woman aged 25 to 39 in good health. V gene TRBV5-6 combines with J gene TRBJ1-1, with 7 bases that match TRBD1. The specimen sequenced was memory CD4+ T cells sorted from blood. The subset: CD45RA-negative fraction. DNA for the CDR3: TGTGCCAGCAGCTTGAAGACAGGGCTCACTGAAGCTTTCTTT. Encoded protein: CASSLKTGLTEAFF.